This section outlines one TCR beta chain sequence together with its context. No antigen is known for it. The data were taken from a study of T cells expressing NK-cell markers. TCRdb reprocessed the 5' RACE reads; each CDR3 protein has one entry and no DNA is given. This sample's table has about 170,000 distinct CDR3 sequences. The CDR3 runs 15 residues. CDR1 and CDR2 from the germline V gene are MNHEY and SMNVEV (reference sequence). Points from the study as a whole: Whether the expanded NKG2C+ T cell clones recognized HCMV remained unclear.

This clonotype was sampled from a man aged 18-75 years in good health. Source material: blood T cells: a sorted CD56 or NKG2C T cell subset, CD4+ or CD8+ T cells, or bulk PBMC T cells (not recorded which). The V call is TRBV27, the J call TRBJ1-1. The CDR3 is CASSLLAGTNTEAFF.